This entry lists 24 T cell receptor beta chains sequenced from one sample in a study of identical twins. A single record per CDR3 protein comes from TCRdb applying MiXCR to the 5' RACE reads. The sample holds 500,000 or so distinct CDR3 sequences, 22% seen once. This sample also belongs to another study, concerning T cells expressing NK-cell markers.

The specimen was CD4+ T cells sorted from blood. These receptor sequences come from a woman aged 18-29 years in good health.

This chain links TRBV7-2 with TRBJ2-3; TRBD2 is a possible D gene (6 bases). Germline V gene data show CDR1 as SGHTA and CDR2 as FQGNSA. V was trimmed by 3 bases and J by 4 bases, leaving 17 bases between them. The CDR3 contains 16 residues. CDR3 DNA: TGTGCCAGCAGCTTCATGATCTACCCTAGCGCAGATACGCAGTATTTT. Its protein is CASSFMIYPSADTQYF.

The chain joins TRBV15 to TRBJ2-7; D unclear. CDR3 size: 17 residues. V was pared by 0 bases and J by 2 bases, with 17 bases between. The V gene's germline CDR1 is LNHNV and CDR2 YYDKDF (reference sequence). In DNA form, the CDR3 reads TGTGCCACCAGCAGAGATAGGACGAACGGGCCACCCTACGAGCAGTACTTC. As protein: CATSRDRTNGPPYEQYF.

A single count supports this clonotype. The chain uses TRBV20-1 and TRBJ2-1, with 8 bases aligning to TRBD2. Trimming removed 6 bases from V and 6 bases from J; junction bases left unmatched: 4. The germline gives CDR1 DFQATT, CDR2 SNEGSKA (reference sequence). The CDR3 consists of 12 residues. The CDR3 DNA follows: TGCAGTGCCTTAGCGGGAATCAATGAGCAGTTCTTC. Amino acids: CSALAGINEQFF.

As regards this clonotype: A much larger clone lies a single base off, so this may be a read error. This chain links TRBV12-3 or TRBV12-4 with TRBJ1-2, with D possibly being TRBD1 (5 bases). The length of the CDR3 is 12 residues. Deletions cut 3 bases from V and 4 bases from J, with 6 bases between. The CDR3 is CASSFRVYGYTF. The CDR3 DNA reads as TGTGCCAGCAGTTTCAGGGTCTATGGCTACACCTTC.

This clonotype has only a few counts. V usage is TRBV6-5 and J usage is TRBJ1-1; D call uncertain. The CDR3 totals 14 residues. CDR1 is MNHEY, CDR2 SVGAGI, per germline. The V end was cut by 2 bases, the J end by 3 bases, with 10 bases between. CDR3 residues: CASSYGDRYTEAFF. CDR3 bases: TGTGCCAGCAGTTACGGCGACCGTTACACTGAAGCTTTCTTT.

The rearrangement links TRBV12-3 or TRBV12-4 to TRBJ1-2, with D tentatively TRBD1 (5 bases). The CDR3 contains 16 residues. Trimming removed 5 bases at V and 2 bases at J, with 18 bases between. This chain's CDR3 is CASSTYRTGVNYGYTF. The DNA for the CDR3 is TGTGCCAGCAGTACTTACCGGACGGGGGTGAACTATGGCTACACCTTC.

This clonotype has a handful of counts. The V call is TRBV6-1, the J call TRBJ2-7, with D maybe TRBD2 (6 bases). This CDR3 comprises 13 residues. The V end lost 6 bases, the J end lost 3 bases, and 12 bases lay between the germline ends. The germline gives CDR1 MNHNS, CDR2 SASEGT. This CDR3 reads CASRRDSHYEQYF. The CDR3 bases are TGTGCCAGCAGGCGGGACTCCCACTACGAGCAGTACTTC.

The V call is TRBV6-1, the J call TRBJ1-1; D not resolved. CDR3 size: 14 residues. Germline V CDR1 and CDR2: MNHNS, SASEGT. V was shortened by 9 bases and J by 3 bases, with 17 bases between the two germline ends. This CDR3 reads CASAPWAKDTEAFF. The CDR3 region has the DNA TGTGCCAGTGCCCCTTGGGCTAAAGACACTGAAGCTTTCTTT.

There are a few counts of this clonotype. The CDR3 loop is CASSLLPDRGIGNEQFF. In DNA form, the CDR3 reads TGTGCCAGCAGCCTCCTTCCCGACAGGGGAATCGGCAATGAGCAGTTCTTC. The chain recombines TRBV7-2 with TRBJ2-1, with 8 nucleotides matching TRBD1. The CDR3 loop spans 17 amino acids. CDR1 and CDR2 from the germline V gene are SGHTA and FQGNSA. V lost 5 bases to trimming and J lost 6 bases; unmatched junction nucleotides: 15.

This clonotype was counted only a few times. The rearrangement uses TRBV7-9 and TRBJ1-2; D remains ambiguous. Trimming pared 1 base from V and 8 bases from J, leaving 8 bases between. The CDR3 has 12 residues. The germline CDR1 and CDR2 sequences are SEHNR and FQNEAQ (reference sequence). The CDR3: CASSLEGPGYTF. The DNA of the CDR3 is TGTGCCAGCAGCTTAGAGGGCCCCGGCTACACCTTC.

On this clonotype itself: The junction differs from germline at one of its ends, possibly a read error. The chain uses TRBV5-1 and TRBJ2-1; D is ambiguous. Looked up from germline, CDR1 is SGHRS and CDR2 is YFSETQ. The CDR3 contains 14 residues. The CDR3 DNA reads TGCGCCAGCAGCATTGACGGAGCCTACAATGAGCAGTTCTTT. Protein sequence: CASSIDGAYNEQFF.

As DNA, the CDR3 is TGCAGCACTGGGGGGACAGGCGACAATGAGCAGTTCTTC. Translation: CSTGGTGDNEQFF. This chain links TRBV29-1 with TRBJ2-1; 8 positions agree with TRBD1. Germline loops: CDR1 SQVTM, CDR2 ANQGSEA. J gave up 5 bases and V 8 bases, and 8 bases lay outside the gene matches. The CDR3 has 13 residues.

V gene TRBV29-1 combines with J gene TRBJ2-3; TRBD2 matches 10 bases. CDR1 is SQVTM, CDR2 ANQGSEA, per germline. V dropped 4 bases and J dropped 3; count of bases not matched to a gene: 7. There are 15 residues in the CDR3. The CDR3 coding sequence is TGCAGCGTTGCTCTTAGCGGGGGGACTACAGATACGCAGTATTTT. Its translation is CSVALSGGTTDTQYF.

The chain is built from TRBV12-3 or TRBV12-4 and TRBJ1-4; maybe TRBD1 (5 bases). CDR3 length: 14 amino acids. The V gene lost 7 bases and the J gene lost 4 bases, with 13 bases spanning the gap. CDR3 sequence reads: CASKRRQGNEKLFF. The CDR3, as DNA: TGTGCCAGCAAGAGGCGGCAGGGTAATGAAAAACTGTTTTTT.

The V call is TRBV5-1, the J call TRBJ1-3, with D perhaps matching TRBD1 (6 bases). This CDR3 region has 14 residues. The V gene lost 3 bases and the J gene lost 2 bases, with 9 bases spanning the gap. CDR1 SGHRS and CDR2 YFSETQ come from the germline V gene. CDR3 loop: CASSSDSTGNTIYF. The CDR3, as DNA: TGCGCCAGCAGCTCGGACAGTACTGGAAACACCATATATTTT.

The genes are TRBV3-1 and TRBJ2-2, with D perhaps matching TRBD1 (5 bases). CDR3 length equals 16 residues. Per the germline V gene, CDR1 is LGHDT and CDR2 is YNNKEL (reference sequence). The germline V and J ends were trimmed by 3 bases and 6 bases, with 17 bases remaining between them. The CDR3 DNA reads TGTGCCAGCAGCCAGGGCTCCAGGGTAAACCCCGGGGAGCTGTTTTTT. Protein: CASSQGSRVNPGELFF.

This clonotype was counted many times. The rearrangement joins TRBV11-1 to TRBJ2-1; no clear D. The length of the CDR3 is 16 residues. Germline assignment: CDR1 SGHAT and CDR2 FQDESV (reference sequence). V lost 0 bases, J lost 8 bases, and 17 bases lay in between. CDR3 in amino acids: CASSLAPPVDADEQFF. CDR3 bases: TGTGCCAGCAGCTTAGCGCCCCCGGTTGACGCCGATGAGCAGTTCTTC.

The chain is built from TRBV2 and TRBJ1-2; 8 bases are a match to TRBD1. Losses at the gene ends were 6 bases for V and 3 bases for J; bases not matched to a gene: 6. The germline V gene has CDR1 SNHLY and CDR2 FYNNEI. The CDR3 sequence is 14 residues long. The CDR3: CASSVPTGDYGYTF. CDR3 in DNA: TGTGCCAGCAGCGTACCGACAGGGGACTATGGCTACACCTTC. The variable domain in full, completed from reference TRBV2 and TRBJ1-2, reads EPEVTQTPSHQVTQMGQEVILRCVPISNHLYFYWYRQILGQKVEFLVSFYNNEISEKSEIFDDQFSVERPDGSNFTLKIRSTKLEDSAMYFCASSVPTGDYGYTFGSGTRLTVV.

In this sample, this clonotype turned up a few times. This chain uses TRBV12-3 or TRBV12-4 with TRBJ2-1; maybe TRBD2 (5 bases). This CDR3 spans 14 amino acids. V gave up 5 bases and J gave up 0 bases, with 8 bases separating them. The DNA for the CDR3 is TGTGCCAGCAGTCTCCGGGACTCCTACAATGAGCAGTTCTTC. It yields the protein CASSLRDSYNEQFF.

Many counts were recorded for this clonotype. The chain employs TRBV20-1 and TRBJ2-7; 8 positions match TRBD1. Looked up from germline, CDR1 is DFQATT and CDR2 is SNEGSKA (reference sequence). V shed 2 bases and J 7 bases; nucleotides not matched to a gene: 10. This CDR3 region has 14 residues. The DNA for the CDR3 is TGCAGTGCTAGAAAAAGCCAGGGGGCTGGTGAGCAGTACTTC. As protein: CSARKSQGAGEQYF.

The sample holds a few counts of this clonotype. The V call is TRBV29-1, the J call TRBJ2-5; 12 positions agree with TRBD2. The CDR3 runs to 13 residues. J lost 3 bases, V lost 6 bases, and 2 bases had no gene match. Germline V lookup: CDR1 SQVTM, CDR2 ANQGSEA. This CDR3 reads CSVRTSGKETQYF. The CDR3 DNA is TGCAGCGTCCGGACTAGCGGGAAAGAGACCCAGTACTTC.

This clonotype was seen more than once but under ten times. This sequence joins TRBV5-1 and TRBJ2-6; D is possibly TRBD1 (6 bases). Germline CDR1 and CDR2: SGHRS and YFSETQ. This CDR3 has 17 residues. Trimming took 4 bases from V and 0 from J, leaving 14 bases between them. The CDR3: CASSTGQTSSGANVLTF. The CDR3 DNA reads TGCGCCAGCAGCACCGGACAGACCAGCTCTGGGGCCAACGTCCTGACTTTC.

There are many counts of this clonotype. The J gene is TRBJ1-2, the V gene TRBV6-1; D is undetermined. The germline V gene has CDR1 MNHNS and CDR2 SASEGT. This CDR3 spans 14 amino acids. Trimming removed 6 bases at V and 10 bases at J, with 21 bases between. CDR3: CASREDGLWRSYTF. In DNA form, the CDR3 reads TGTGCCAGCAGGGAGGACGGTCTTTGGCGATCCTACACCTTC.

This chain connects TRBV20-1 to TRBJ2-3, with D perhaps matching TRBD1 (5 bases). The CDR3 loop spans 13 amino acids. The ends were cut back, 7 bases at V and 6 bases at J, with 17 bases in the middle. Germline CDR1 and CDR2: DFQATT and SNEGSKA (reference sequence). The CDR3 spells CSVNSAGFDTQYF. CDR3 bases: TGCAGTGTCAACTCCGCAGGGTTCGATACGCAGTATTTT.